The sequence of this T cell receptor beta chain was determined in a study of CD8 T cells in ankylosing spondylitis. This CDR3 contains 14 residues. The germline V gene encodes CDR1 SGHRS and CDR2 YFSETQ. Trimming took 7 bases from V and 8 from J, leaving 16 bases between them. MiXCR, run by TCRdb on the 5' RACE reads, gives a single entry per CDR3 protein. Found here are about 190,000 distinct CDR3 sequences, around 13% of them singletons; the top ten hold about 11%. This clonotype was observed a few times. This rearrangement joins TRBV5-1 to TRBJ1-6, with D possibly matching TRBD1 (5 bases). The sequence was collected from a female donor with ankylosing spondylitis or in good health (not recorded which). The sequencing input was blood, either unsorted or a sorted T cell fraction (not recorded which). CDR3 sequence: CASSNGGFDSPLHF. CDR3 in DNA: TGCGCCAGCTCAAATGGGGGGTTCGATTCACCCCTCCACTTT.